This TCR beta chain was recovered during a study of circulating CD8 cells and anti-PD-1 response in melanoma. Study details: Nivolumab was given intravenously at 3 mg/kg every 2 weeks. Response groups: complete/partial responders versus stable/progressive non-responders.

The germline V gene encodes CDR1 SNHLY and CDR2 FYNNEI. Trimming pared 3 bases from V and 6 bases from J, leaving 14 bases between. This CDR3 comprises 15 residues. Study-level results: Peptide assays on expanded sorted subsets replaced tumor-based reactivity testing. TIGIT repertoires were least diverse, DNEG repertoires most diverse.

From live CD3+CD8+TCRalphabeta+ cells, four PD-1 and/or TIGIT subsets were sorted. TCR libraries were prepared from 15 ng of total RNA with the QIAseq Immune Repertoire TCR panel. One entry per CDR3 protein, called by TCRdb with MiXCR from the reads. The table has about 410 distinct CDR3 sequences, around 6% seen once. In its sample, this clonotype ranks as medium-sized (0.01 to 0.1%). The antigen is not known. The chain recombines TRBV2 with TRBJ2-2; unclear D gene. This TCR was recovered from a human donor with melanoma. This specimen was CD8+ T cells from PBMCs, taken at baseline or after one month of anti-PD-1 therapy (not recorded which). CDR3 sequence (DNA): TGTGCCAGCAGTGACGCTAGGGTACTTCCCGGGGAGCTGTTTTTT. This gives the protein CASSDARVLPGELFF.